This T cell receptor (beta chain) comes out of a study of neurological immune-mediated disorders. Germline loops: CDR1 KGHSH, CDR2 LQKENI. There are 13 residues in the CDR3. Trimming pared 3 bases from V and 9 bases from J, leaving 15 bases between. Many counts were recorded for this clonotype. TCRdb recomputed calls from the 5' RACE reads with MiXCR, one row per CDR3 protein. The repertoire holds some 27,000 distinct CDR3 sequences, with approximately 20% as singletons. V and J are TRBV18 and TRBJ2-7; D could derive from TRBD1 or TRBD2 (5 bases each). This sequence originates from a man aged 50 to 59 with HTLV-1-associated myelopathy (HAM/TSP). The sample was CD4+ T cells from blood. The CDR3 is CASSPERGTGQYF. The CDR3 bases are TGTGCCAGCTCACCGGAGAGGGGAACTGGGCAGTACTTC.